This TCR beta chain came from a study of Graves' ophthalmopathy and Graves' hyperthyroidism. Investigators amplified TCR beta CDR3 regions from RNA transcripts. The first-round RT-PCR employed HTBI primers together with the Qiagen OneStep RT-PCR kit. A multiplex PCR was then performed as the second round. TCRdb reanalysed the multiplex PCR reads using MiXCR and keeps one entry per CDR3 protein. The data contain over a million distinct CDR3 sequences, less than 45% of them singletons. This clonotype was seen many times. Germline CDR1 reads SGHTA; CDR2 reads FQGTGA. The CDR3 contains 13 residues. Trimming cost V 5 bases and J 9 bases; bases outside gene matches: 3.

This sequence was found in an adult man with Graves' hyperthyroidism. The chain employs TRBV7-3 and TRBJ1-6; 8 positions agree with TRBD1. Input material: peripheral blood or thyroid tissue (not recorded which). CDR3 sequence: CASSLDRVSPLHF. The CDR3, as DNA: TGTGCCAGCAGCCTGGACAGGGTTTCACCCCTCCACTTT.